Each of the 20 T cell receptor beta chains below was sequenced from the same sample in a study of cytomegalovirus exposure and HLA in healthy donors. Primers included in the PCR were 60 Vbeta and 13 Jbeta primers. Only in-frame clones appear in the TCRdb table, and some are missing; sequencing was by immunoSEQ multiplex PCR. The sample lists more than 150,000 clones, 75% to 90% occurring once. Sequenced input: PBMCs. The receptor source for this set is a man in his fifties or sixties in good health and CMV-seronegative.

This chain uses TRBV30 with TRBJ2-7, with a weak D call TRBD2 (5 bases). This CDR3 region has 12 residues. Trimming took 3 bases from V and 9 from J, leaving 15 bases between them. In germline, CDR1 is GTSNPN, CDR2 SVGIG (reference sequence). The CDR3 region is CAWRIPGSRQYF. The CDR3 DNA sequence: TGTGCCTGGAGGATCCCGGGGAGTCGGCAGTACTTC.

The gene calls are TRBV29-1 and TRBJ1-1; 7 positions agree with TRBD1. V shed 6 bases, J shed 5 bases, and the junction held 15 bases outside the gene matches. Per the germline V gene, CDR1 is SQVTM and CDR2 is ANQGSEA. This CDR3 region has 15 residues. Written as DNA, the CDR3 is TGCAGCGTAGCGATATCGGGGGACAGAAAAACTGAAGCTTTCTTT. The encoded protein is CSVAISGDRKTEAFF.

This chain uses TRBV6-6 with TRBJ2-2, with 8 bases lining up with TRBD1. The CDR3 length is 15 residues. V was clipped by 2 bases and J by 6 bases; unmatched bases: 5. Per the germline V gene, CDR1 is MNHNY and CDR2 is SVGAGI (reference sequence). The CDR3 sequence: CASSYKGRGPGELFF. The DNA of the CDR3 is TGTGCCAGCAGTTACAAAGGCAGGGGGCCCGGGGAGCTGTTTTTT.

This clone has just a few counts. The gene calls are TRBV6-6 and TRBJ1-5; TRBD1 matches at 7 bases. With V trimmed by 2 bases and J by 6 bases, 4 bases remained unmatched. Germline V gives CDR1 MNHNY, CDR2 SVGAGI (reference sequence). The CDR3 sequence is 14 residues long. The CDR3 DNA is TGTGCCAGCAGTTACACAGGGGTCTTTCAGCCCCAGCATTTT. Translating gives CASSYTGVFQPQHF.

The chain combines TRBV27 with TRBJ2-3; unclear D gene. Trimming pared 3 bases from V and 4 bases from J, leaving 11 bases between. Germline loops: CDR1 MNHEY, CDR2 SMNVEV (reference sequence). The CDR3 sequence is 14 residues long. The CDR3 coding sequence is TGTGCCAGCAGTTTGAGGATGGCCCCAGATACGCAGTATTTT. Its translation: CASSLRMAPDTQYF.

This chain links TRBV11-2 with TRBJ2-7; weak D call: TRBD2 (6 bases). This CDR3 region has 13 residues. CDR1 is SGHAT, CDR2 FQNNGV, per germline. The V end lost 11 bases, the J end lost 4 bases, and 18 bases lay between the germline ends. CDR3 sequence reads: CAGNNTGEYEQYF. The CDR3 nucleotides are TGTGCCGGGAACAATACGGGGGAGTACGAGCAGTACTTC.

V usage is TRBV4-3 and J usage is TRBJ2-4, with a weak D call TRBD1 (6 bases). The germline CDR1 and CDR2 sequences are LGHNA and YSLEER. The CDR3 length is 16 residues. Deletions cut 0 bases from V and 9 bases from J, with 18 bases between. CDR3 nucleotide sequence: TGCGCCAGCAGCCAAGATGGTCGTGGCAGAGGGGGCATTCAGTACTTC. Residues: CASSQDGRGRGGIQYF.

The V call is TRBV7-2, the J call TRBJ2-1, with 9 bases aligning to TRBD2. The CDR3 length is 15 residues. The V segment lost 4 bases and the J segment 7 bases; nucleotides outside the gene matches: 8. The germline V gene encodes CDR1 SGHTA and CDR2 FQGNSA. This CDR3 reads CASSSVAGERNEQFF. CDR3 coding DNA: TGTGCCAGCAGCTCCGTAGCGGGGGAAAGAAATGAGCAGTTCTTC.

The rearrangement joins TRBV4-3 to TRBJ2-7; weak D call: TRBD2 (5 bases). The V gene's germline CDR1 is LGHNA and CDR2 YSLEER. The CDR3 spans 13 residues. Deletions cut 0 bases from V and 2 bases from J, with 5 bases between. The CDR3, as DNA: TGCGCCAGCAGCCAAGAACTAGCCTACGAGCAGTACTTC. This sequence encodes CASSQELAYEQYF.

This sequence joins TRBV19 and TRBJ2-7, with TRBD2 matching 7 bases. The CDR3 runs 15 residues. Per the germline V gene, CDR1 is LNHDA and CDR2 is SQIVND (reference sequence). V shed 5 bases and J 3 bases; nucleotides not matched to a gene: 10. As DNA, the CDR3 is TGTGCCAGTAGTGGGGGAGGGCTCGATCACTACGAGCAGTACTTC. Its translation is CASSGGGLDHYEQYF.

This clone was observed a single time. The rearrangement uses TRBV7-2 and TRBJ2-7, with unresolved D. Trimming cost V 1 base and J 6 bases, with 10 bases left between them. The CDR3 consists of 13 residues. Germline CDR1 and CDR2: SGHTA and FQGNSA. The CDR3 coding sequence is TGTGCCAGCAGCTTAGACAGCTTGCTCGAGCAGTACTTC. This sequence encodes CASSLDSLLEQYF.

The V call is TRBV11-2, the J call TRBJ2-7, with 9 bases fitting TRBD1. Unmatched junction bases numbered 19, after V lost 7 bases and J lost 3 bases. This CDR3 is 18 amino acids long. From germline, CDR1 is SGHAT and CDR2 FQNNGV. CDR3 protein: CASTPGQAGTGSGYEQYF. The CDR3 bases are TGTGCCAGCACCCCAGGTCAGGCCGGGACAGGGAGCGGCTACGAGCAGTACTTC. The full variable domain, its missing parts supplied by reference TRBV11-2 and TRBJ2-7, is EAGVAQSPRYKIIEKRQSVAFWCNPISGHATLYWYQQILGQGPKLLIQFQNNGVVDDSQLPKDRFSAERLKGVDSTLKIQPAKLEDSAVYLCASTPGQAGTGSGYEQYFGPGTRLTVT.

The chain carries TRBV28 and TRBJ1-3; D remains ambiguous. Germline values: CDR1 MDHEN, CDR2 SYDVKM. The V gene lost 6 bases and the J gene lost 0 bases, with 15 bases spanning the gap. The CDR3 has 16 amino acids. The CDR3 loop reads CASSSPVGSSGNTIYF. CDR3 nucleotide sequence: TGTGCCAGCAGCTCCCCGGTTGGGAGCTCTGGAAACACCATATATTTT.

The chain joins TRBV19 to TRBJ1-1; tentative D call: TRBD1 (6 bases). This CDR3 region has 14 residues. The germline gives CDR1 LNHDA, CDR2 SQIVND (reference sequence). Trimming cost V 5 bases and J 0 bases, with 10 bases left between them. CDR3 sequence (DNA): TGTGCCAGTAGTCGGGGGGGCTTGAACACTGAAGCTTTCTTT. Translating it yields CASSRGGLNTEAFF.

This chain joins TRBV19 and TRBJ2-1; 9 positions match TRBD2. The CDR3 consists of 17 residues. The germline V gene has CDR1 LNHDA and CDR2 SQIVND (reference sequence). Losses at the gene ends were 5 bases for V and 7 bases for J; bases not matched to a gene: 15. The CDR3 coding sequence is TGTGCCAGTAGTCCCCTCGCTAGCGGGACATTAAGAAATGAGCAGTTCTTC. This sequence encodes CASSPLASGTLRNEQFF.

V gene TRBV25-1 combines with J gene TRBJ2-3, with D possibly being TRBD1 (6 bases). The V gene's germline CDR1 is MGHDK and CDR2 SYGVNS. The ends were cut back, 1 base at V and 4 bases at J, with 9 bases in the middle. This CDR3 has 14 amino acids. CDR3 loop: CASSEFTGPDTQYF. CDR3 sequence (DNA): TGTGCCAGCAGTGAATTTACAGGGCCAGATACGCAGTATTTT. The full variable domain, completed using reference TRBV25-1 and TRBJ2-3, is EADIYQTPRYLVIGTGKKITLECSQTMGHDKMYWYQQDPGMELHLIHYSYGVNSTEKGDLSSESTVSRIRTEHFPLTLESARPSHTSQYLCASSEFTGPDTQYFGPGTRLTVL.

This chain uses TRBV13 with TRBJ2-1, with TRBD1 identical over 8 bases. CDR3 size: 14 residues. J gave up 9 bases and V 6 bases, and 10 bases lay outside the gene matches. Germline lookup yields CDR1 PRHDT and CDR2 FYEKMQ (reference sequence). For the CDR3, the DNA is TGTGCCAGCAGTTCCCTCAGGGGGCGGTTTGAGCAGTTCTTC. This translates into CASSSLRGRFEQFF.

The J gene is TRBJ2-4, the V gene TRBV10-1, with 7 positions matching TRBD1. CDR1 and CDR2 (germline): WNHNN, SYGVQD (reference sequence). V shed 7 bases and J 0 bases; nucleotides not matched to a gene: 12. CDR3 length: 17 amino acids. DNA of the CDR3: TGCGCCAGCACTGGGACAGAAAACCGACTAGCCAAAAACATTCAGTACTTC. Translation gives CASTGTENRLAKNIQYF.

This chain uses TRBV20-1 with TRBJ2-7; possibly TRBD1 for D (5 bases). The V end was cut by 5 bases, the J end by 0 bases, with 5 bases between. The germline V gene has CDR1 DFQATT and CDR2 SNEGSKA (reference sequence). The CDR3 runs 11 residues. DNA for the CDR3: TGCAGTGCTCAGGGCTCCTACGAGCAGTACTTC. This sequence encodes CSAQGSYEQYF.

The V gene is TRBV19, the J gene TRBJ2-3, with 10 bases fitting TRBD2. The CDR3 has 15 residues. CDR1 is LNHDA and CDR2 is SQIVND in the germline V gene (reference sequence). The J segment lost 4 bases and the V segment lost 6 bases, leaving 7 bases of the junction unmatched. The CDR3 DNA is TGTGCCAGTAGAGGAGCGGGGGGGCCGGCAGATACGCAGTATTTT. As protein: CASRGAGGPADTQYF.